This T cell receptor (beta chain) appears in the sequencing data of a study of blood T cell repertoires in COVID-19. Study summary: The United States, Italy and Spain supplied acute and convalescent COVID-19 samples. PBMCs, B-cell-depleted T cells, or T cells provided the cDNA or gDNA that made up the material.

In the study's own analysis: Nucleated cell counts were estimated from reference gene primer amplification. Clones were read by immunoSEQ multiplex PCR, and TCRdb kept only the in-frame ones, dropping some. V and J calls and clone size come straight from that table; D and trimming were deduced from the DNA. The sample has about 100,000 clones; under 95% are singletons. Looked up from germline, CDR1 is WNHNN and CDR2 is SYGVQD (reference sequence). The length of the CDR3 is 14 residues. Between the trimmed V and J ends, which lost 9 bases and 0 bases, there was a span of 9 bases. The sequence came from a woman in her 30s with acute or convalescent COVID-19. What was sequenced was peripheral blood. The V and J genes are TRBV10-1 and TRBJ1-6, with D hard to call. The DNA of the CDR3 is TGCGCCAGTTCGACGGGCTCCTATAATTCACCCCTCCACTTT. Residues: CASSTGSYNSPLHF.